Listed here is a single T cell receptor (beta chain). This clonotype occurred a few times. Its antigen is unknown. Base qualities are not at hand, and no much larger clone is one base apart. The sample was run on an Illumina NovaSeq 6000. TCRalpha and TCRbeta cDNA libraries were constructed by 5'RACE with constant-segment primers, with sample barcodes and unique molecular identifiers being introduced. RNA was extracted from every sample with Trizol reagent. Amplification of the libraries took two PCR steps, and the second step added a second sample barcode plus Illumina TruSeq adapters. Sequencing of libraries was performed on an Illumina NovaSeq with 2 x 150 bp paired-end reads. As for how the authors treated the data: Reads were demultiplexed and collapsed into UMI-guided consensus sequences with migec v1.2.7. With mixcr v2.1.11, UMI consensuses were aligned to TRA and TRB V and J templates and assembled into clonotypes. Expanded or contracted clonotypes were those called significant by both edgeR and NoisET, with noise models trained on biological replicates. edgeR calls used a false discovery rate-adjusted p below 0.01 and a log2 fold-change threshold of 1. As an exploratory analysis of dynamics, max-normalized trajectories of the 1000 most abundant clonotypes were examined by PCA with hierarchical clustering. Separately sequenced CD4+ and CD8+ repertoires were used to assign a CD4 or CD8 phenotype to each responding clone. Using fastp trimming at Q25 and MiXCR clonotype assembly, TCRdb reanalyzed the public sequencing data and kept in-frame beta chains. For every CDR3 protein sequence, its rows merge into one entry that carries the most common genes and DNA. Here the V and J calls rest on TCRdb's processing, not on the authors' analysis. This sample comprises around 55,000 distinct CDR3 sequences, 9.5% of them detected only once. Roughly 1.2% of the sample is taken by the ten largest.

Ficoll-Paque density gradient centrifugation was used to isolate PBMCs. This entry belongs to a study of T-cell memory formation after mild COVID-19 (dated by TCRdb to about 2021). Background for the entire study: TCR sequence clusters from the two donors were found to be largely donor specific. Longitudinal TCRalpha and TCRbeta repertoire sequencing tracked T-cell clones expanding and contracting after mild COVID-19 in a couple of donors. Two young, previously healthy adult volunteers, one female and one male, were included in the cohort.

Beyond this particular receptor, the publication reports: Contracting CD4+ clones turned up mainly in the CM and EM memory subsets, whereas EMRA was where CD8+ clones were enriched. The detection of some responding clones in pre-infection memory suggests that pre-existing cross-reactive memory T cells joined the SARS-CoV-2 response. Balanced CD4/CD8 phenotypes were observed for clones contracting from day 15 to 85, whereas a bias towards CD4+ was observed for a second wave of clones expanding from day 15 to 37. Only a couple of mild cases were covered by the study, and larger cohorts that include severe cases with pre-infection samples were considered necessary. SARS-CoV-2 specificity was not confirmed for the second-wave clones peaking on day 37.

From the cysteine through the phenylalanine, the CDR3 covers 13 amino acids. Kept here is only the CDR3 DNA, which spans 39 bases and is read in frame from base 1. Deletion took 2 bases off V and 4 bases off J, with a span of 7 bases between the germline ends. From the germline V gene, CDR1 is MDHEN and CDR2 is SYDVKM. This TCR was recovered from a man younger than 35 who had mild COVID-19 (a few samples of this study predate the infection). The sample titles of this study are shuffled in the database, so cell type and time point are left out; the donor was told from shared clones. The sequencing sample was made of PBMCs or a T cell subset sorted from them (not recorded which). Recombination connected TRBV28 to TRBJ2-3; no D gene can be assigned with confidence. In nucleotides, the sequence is TGTGCCAGCAGTTTAACTGGAGCAGATACGCAGTATTTT. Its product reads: CASSLTGADTQYF. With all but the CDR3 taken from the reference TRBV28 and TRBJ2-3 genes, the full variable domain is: DVKVTQSSRYLVKRTGEKVFLECVQDMDHENMFWYRQDPGLGLRLIYFSYDVKMKEKGDIPEGYSVSREKKERFSLILESASTNQTSMYLCASSLTGADTQYFGPGTRLTVL.